Described below is a single T cell receptor beta chain sequence and its context. What it binds is not known. The data were taken from a study of cytomegalovirus exposure and HLA in healthy donors. Turning to the study itself: An analysis done earlier identified about 100 million unique TCR beta sequences from around 180 million T cells. Around 89 million unique TCRs from HLA-typed donors made up an early data release. General study findings and limits: TCR beta chain V- and J-gene trimming was linked, in a later analysis, to a missense variant in DCLRE1C.

Regarding donors, all were healthy bone marrow donors. This PCR relied on a set of 60 Vbeta primers and 13 Jbeta primers. TCRdb keeps only in-frame clones here, not all; method: immunoSEQ multiplex PCR. The sample lists about 130,000 clones, approximately 79% occurring once. CDR1 and CDR2 from the germline V gene are SGHTA and FQGNSA. This CDR3 region has 14 residues. V gave up 4 bases and J gave up 6 bases, with 14 bases separating them. V and J are TRBV7-2 and TRBJ2-3; D is unclear. This receptor was taken from a man in his fifties or sixties in good health and CMV-seropositive. Sequenced: PBMCs. The CDR3 DNA reads TGTGCCAGCAGCTACGACTGGGTATCGGATACGCAGTATTTT. Its translation is CASSYDWVSDTQYF.